These T cell receptor beta chains were read from a single sample in a study of T-cell memory formation after mild COVID-19. Each CDR3 protein is one row after TCRdb ran MiXCR on the 5' RACE reads. The sample lists some 210,000 distinct CDR3 sequences; 27% were seen once. Sequenced input: PBMCs or a T cell subset sorted from them (not recorded which). Source of these receptors: an adult woman who had mild COVID-19 (a few samples of this study predate the infection). Cell type and time point are not known. The CDR3 runs from the conserved cysteine through the conserved F or W. D genes are given only for firm matches. Not all rows give a size; the values are once, few, many and, for expanded clones, a class.

CDR3nt,CDR3aa,abundance,j_gene,d_gene,v_gene
TGTGCCAGCAGCTTATCGCGGGACAGGGGGCACATTGGTGAAGCTTTCTTT,CASSLSRDRGHIGEAFF,.,TRBJ1-1,TRBD1,TRBV7-9
TGTGCCAGCACACAGGCCCCTTCCTACGAGCAGTACTTC,CASTQAPSYEQYF,.,TRBJ2-7,.,TRBV7-9
TGTGCCATCAGTTCCCTGACAGGGGGCTCTGGAAACACCATATATTTT,CAISSLTGGSGNTIYF,few,TRBJ1-3,TRBD1,TRBV10-3
TGTGCCAGCAGCTCCGGGACTCGCCTAAATTCACCCCTCCACTTT,CASSSGTRLNSPLHF,.,TRBJ1-6,.,TRBV7-9
TGTGCCACCAGCGATGAAGCCCGGACCCAGATAAGGAAGCAGTTCTTC,CATSDEARTQIRKQFF,.,TRBJ2-1,.,TRBV24-1
TGTGCCAGCAGTCTTAAACGGACAGATTACACCGGGGAGCTGTTTTTT,CASSLKRTDYTGELFF,few,TRBJ2-2,.,TRBV12-3/TRBV12-4
TGTGCCATCAGTGGACAGGGGAACACTGAAGCTTTCTTT,CAISGQGNTEAFF,.,TRBJ1-1,TRBD1,TRBV10-3
TGTGCCAGCAGCTTAGACCTTAGCGGGGGCTTGAACGGGCAGTATTTT,CASSLDLSGGLNGQYF,few,TRBJ2-3,TRBD2,TRBV11-2
TGTGCCAGCTCACCAATTGGTCGAAACACTGAAGCTTTCTTT,CASSPIGRNTEAFF,.,TRBJ1-1,.,TRBV18
TGTGCCAGCAGCAGGGGACAGACGAAAGCTTTCTTT,CASSRGQTKAFF,.,TRBJ1-1,TRBD1,TRBV6-5
TGTGCCAGCAGCTTGGGAGCGGGAGTAGGCAATGAGCAGTTCTTC,CASSLGAGVGNEQFF,.,TRBJ2-1,TRBD2,TRBV5-6
TGTGCCAGCAGCGTTGCAGTAGCGCCAAACTACGAGCAGTACTTC,CASSVAVAPNYEQYF,.,TRBJ2-7,.,TRBV9
TGTGCCAGCAGTTTACATCGTCCCTCTCTTGGTGACACCATATATTTT,CASSLHRPSLGDTIYF,few,TRBJ1-3,.,TRBV12-3/TRBV12-4
TGTGCCAGCAGCTCCGGCCCTATCGGGGGGGATGAGCAGTTCTTC,CASSSGPIGGDEQFF,few,TRBJ2-1,TRBD2,TRBV5-5
TGTGCCAGCAGCTTAGCGCTGTTGGGTTCTGGCTACACCTTC,CASSLALLGSGYTF,few,TRBJ1-2,.,TRBV7-2
TGTGCCAGCACCTACAGGGGCGCACCACCTGGGCCAACTAATGAAAAACTGTTTTTT,CASTYRGAPPGPTNEKLFF,.,TRBJ1-4,TRBD1,TRBV11-3
TGTGCCAGCAGCTTGTCGACTAGCCCTGGGCAGTACTTC,CASSLSTSPGQYF,.,TRBJ2-7,TRBD2,TRBV7-8
TGCAGTGCTCGGACAGGGACAAGCAATCAGCCCCAGCATTTT,CSARTGTSNQPQHF,few,TRBJ1-5,TRBD1,TRBV20-1
TGTGCCAGCAGCTGGACGAGCGGGAGTGGGTACGAGCAGTACTTC,CASSWTSGSGYEQYF,.,TRBJ2-7,TRBD2,TRBV7-2
TGCGCCAGCAGCTTGGAAGGAACCCGCCGGGAAGCTTTCTTT,CASSLEGTRREAFF,.,TRBJ1-1,.,TRBV5-1
TGTGCCAGCAGTGTGGGGAGGGGCTGGGACGAGCAGTACTTC,CASSVGRGWDEQYF,.,TRBJ2-7,TRBD2,TRBV25-1
TGTGCAAGTCGCTTAGGTGGTGGGACTAGCGGGAGGGTACCCAGAACCTACGAGCAGTACTTC,CASRLGGGTSGRVPRTYEQYF,.,TRBJ2-7,.,TRBV12-2
TGCAGCGTCGCGACAGGGATCTCCTACGAGCAGTACTTC,CSVATGISYEQYF,.,TRBJ2-7,TRBD1,TRBV29-1
TGTGCCAGCAGTGGGACAGGGCAAGAGACCCAGTACTTC,CASSGTGQETQYF,.,TRBJ2-5,TRBD1,TRBV6-1
TGTGCCAGTTCCAGACTAGCACCCTCCTACGAGCAGTACTTC,CASSRLAPSYEQYF,.,TRBJ2-7,TRBD2,TRBV2
TGCGCCAGCAGGGGGAGAGCGGGGGCTGGAAACTCCTACAATGAGCAGTTCTTC,CASRGRAGAGNSYNEQFF,.,TRBJ2-1,TRBD2,TRBV10-2
TGTGCCAGCAGCGGGCAGATCGGCTACAATGAGCAGTTCTTC,CASSGQIGYNEQFF,.,TRBJ2-1,.,TRBV2
TGTGCCAGCAGCCCCAGTGGTAGCGGGAGGTACGAGCAGTACTTC,CASSPSGSGRYEQYF,.,TRBJ2-7,TRBD2,TRBV3-1
TGTGCCAGCAGTTTTGGAGGGTTTAGGAACGAGCAGTACTTC,CASSFGGFRNEQYF,.,TRBJ2-7,.,TRBV12-3/TRBV12-4
TGCGCCAGCAGCCAAGCCAACCGACAGGGCGGGAATTCACCCCTCCACTTT,CASSQANRQGGNSPLHF,.,TRBJ1-6,TRBD1,TRBV4-1
TGTGCCAGCAGCCTCCTGGACGGGGGCGAGCAGTATTTT,CASSLLDGGEQYF,few,TRBJ2-3,.,TRBV4-2
TGTGCCAGCAGTTCCGTCATGAACACTGAAGCTTTCTTT,CASSSVMNTEAFF,few,TRBJ1-1,.,TRBV2
TGTGCCAGTAGTATAGACCCCTCAGCGGGCGGGACAGATACGCAGTATTTT,CASSIDPSAGGTDTQYF,many,TRBJ2-3,.,TRBV19
TGCGCCAGCAGAATGGGTAGCGGCACCGGGGAGCTGTTTTTT,CASRMGSGTGELFF,.,TRBJ2-2,.,TRBV5-1
TGTGCCAGCAGTTTAGGAGGACAGGGAAGAGGGGGCTACACCTTC,CASSLGGQGRGGYTF,.,TRBJ1-2,TRBD1,TRBV12-3/TRBV12-4
TGTGCCAGCAATCAGCCCCAGCATTTT,CASNQPQHF,.,TRBJ1-5,.,TRBV21-1
TGCGCCAGCAGCCAAGGGGGTAGCGGTAACAATGAGCAGTTCTTC,CASSQGGSGNNEQFF,.,TRBJ2-1,.,TRBV4-3
TGTGCCAGCAGCTTGGGCCGGGGATACGGCAATCAGCCCCAGCATTTT,CASSLGRGYGNQPQHF,.,TRBJ1-5,.,TRBV5-5
TGTGCCTGGAGCGACCGGTTCTACAATGAGCAGTTCTTC,CAWSDRFYNEQFF,few,TRBJ2-1,.,TRBV30
TGTGCCAGCAGCTTAGGGGCTAGCGGGGGGGAGACCCAGTACTTC,CASSLGASGGETQYF,few,TRBJ2-5,TRBD2,TRBV7-8
TGTGCCAGCAGAGAGACAGAGTTCGGGGCCAACGTCCTGACTTTC,CASRETEFGANVLTF,few,TRBJ2-6,.,TRBV6-2/TRBV6-3
TGTGCCAGCAGCTTAGTCCGGGGGGGCAATGAGCAGTTCTTC,CASSLVRGGNEQFF,few,TRBJ2-1,TRBD2,TRBV7-8
TGCAGTGCTTCCGGGACAGGGAACGGCTACACCTTC,CSASGTGNGYTF,.,TRBJ1-2,TRBD1,TRBV20-1
TGTGCCAGCTCACCAGTTCTTAGCGGGAGGGCCCGCCATGGTGAGCAGTTCTTC,CASSPVLSGRARHGEQFF,few,TRBJ2-1,TRBD2,TRBV18
TGTGCCACCTGGGAGCGGGGACAGGGGAACACTGAAGCTTTCTTT,CATWERGQGNTEAFF,.,TRBJ1-1,TRBD1,TRBV24-1
TGCGCCAGCAGCTTGGGAACAGGAGGCACAGATACGCAGTATTTT,CASSLGTGGTDTQYF,.,TRBJ2-3,.,TRBV5-1
TGTGCCAGCAGTTCTCACCCCGGACAGGGGAATGGCAATGAGCAGTTCTTC,CASSSHPGQGNGNEQFF,few,TRBJ2-1,TRBD1,TRBV12-3/TRBV12-4
TGTGCCAGCAATTCCGGGTCGACCTACGAGCAGTACTTC,CASNSGSTYEQYF,few,TRBJ2-7,.,TRBV6-1
TGCGCCAGCAGCCAAGATCTGGGACTAGCGGGAGTGGGGGAGACCCAGTACTTC,CASSQDLGLAGVGETQYF,.,TRBJ2-5,TRBD2,TRBV4-3
TGTGCCAGCAGAGCCACGACAGGGGCAACTGGGGCCAACGTCCTGACTTTC,CASRATTGATGANVLTF,few,TRBJ2-6,TRBD1,TRBV6-2/TRBV6-3
TGTGCCAGCAGCTTACATGGTGGACTAGCGGGAGCTCAAGAGACCCAGTACTTC,CASSLHGGLAGAQETQYF,.,TRBJ2-5,TRBD2,TRBV7-9